The 29 T cell receptor beta chains below all came from one sample that was sequenced in a study of OX40 agonist ivuxolimab in advanced cancers. Measured with immunoSEQ multiplex PCR; TCRdb has only the in-frame clones, and not every one. The sample includes over 45,000 clones, around four fifths seen only once; the top ten take more than 2.5%. The starting material was CD4+ or CD8+ T cells sorted from blood, obtained in a trial of the OX40 agonist ivuxolimab. These receptors were taken from an adult with an advanced solid tumor such as melanoma, head and neck, liver or kidney cancer.

V usage is TRBV30 and J usage is TRBJ2-1; no definite D call. CDR3 length: 16 residues. V dropped 2 bases and J dropped 2 bases, with 16 bases sitting between them. The V gene's germline CDR1 is GTSNPN and CDR2 SVGIG (reference sequence). The CDR3 sequence is CAWSRGRMITYNEQFF. The CDR3 coding sequence is TGTGCCTGGAGTCGTGGGCGGATGATCACCTACAATGAGCAGTTCTTC.

The rearrangement uses TRBV27 and TRBJ2-2; TRBD2 aligns across 16 bases. V trimming: 1 base; J trimming: 1 base; junction bases outside the gene matches: 6. The germline V gene has CDR1 MNHEY and CDR2 SMNVEV (reference sequence). The CDR3 is made up of 20 amino acids. For the CDR3, the DNA is TGTGCCAGCAGTTTATTTGCCGGGACTAGCGGGGGGGAGAACACCGGGGAGCTGTTTTTT. It is translated as CASSLFAGTSGGENTGELFF.

The rearrangement joins TRBV9 to TRBJ2-7; D is perhaps TRBD2 (5 bases). Germline V CDR1 and CDR2: SGDLS, YYNGEE. The CDR3 is 15 residues long. V was pared by 0 bases and J by 2 bases, with 12 bases between. The CDR3 DNA reads as TGTGCCAGCAGCGTAGAAGGTAGCGTGGCCTACGAGCAGTACTTC. The encoded protein is CASSVEGSVAYEQYF.

This clone occurred a few times. Here the CDR3 DNA reads TGTGCCAGCAGCGAACAGACAGGGGGAAATAACTATGGCTACACCTTC. Amino acid sequence: CASSEQTGGNNYGYTF. The chain recombines TRBV6-4 with TRBJ1-2; 9 bases line up with TRBD1. From germline, CDR1 is MRHNA and CDR2 SNTAGT. V lost 6 bases and J lost 1; bases outside the gene matches: 9. This CDR3 has 16 residues.

The chain combines TRBV7-6 with TRBJ1-6, with TRBD1 matching 7 bases. The CDR3 extends over 15 amino acids. The trim removed 0 bases at V and 10 bases at J, leaving 6 bases unmatched. Germline V CDR1 and CDR2: SGHVS, FNYEAQ. In DNA, the CDR3 is TGTGCCAGCAGCTTAGCGGGACCCAGGGGGTCACCCCTCCACTTT. Protein sequence: CASSLAGPRGSPLHF.

The V call is TRBV18, the J call TRBJ2-5; no clear D gene. Germline CDR1 is KGHSH and CDR2 is LQKENI. V lost 3 bases and J lost 3, with 5 bases in between. The CDR3 sequence is 12 residues long. The DNA for the CDR3 is TGTGCCAGCTCACCCCAGAAAGAGACCCAGTACTTC. As protein: CASSPQKETQYF.

The sample holds a few counts of this clone. This rearrangement joins TRBV27 to TRBJ2-1; TRBD2 agrees at 8 bases. V lost 7 bases, J lost 8 bases, and 7 bases stayed unmatched. CDR1 and CDR2 (germline): MNHEY, SMNVEV (reference sequence). The CDR3 is 13 amino acids. In nucleotides, the CDR3 is TGTGCCAGCAACGGGAGGGGTAGGGATGAGCAGTTCTTC. Encoded protein: CASNGRGRDEQFF.

This rearrangement joins TRBV7-2 to TRBJ2-3, with TRBD1 matching over 7 bases. V trimming: 5 bases; J trimming: 2 bases; junction bases outside the gene matches: 10. The CDR3 is 16 residues long. Germline V gives CDR1 SGHTA, CDR2 FQGNSA. CDR3 amino acids: CASSPDRDSYTDTQYF. CDR3 nucleotide sequence: TGTGCCAGCAGCCCCGACCGGGACAGTTACACAGATACGCAGTATTTT. The whole variable domain, remainder taken from reference TRBV7-2 and TRBJ2-3, is GAGVSQSPSNKVTEKGKDVELRCDPISGHTALYWYRQSLGQGLEFLIYFQGNSAPDKSGLPSDRFSAERTGGSVSTLTIQRTQQEDSAVYLCASSPDRDSYTDTQYFGPGTRLTVL.

The chain employs TRBV5-1 and TRBJ1-5; D is possibly TRBD1 (6 bases). This CDR3 spans 15 amino acids. V was trimmed by 0 bases and J by 4 bases, leaving 11 bases between them. The germline V gene has CDR1 SGHRS and CDR2 YFSETQ. CDR3 sequence (DNA): TGCGCCAGCAGCTTGGCAGGGGAGGGTAATCAGCCCCAGCATTTT. Protein product: CASSLAGEGNQPQHF.

V and J are TRBV6-5 and TRBJ1-2; the D gene is possibly TRBD1 (6 bases). V dropped 7 bases and J dropped 7 bases, with 13 bases sitting between them. This CDR3 comprises 12 residues. CDR1 and CDR2 (germline): MNHEY, SVGAGI. The CDR3 loop is CASTRGAFGYTF. The CDR3 nucleotides read TGTGCCAGCACTAGGGGGGCCTTTGGCTACACCTTC.

J is TRBJ1-4 and V is TRBV4-1; D ambiguous. V was trimmed by 5 bases and J by 4 bases, leaving 11 bases between them. The length of the CDR3 is 14 residues. Germline-derived CDR1 and CDR2 are MGHRA and YSYEKL. DNA for the CDR3: TGCGCCAGCAGCTTAGGTCAGCTTAATGAAAAACTGTTTTTT. It codes for CASSLGQLNEKLFF.

This chain joins TRBV6-5 and TRBJ2-3; the match to TRBD1 covers 9 bases. Germline CDR1 is MNHEY and CDR2 is SVGAGI. The junction had 5 bases not matched to a gene; V was cut back by 4 bases and J by 0 bases. This CDR3 contains 16 residues. CDR3 DNA: TGTGCCAGCAGTTTCACAGGGGGCCTTAGCACAGATACGCAGTATTTT. Translated, it gives CASSFTGGLSTDTQYF.

The chain recombines TRBV11-3 with TRBJ2-5, with 8 bases aligning to TRBD2. V lost 7 bases and J lost 4; bases outside the gene matches: 8. The CDR3 consists of 14 residues. Germline CDR1 is SGHNT and CDR2 is YENEEA. CDR3 sequence reads: CASTYSGNVETQYF. CDR3 sequence (DNA): TGTGCCAGCACCTATAGCGGGAATGTAGAGACCCAGTACTTC.

The J gene is TRBJ2-1, the V gene TRBV20-1; D remains ambiguous. The germline gives CDR1 DFQATT, CDR2 SNEGSKA (reference sequence). Trimming shortened V by 3 bases and J by 12 bases, and 9 bases separated the two germline ends. The CDR3 loop spans 10 amino acids. CDR3 sequence: CSASRVGQFF. The CDR3 nucleotides are TGCAGTGCTAGTCGGGTAGGGCAGTTCTTC.

The chain employs TRBV7-2 and TRBJ1-1; the D gene is possibly TRBD1 (6 bases). CDR1 and CDR2 (germline): SGHTA, FQGNSA. V lost 3 bases, J lost 12 bases, and 14 bases lay in between. The CDR3 contains 12 residues. The CDR3 region has the DNA TGTGCCAGCAGCTTCCAAACAGGGAGGTCTTTCTTT. It is translated as CASSFQTGRSFF.

The chain recombines TRBV28 with TRBJ2-7; either TRBD1 or TRBD2 may fit D (6 bases each). Deletions cut 8 bases from V and 3 bases from J, with 23 bases between. The germline gives CDR1 MDHEN, CDR2 SYDVKM. The CDR3 sequence is 16 residues long. CDR3 DNA: TGTGCCAGCTCACAGGGTCGCGGGACGAAGGACTACGAGCAGTACTTC. It encodes CASSQGRGTKDYEQYF.

The chain combines TRBV5-1 with TRBJ2-7; TRBD2 agrees at 10 bases. V lost 0 bases and J lost 4; bases outside the gene matches: 7. This CDR3 spans 16 amino acids. Germline V gene lookup returns CDR1 SGHRS and CDR2 YFSETQ. CDR3 sequence reads: CASSLAPSGSPYEQYF. The CDR3 coding sequence is TGCGCCAGCAGCTTGGCCCCTAGCGGGAGCCCATACGAGCAGTACTTC.

V usage is TRBV7-2 and J usage is TRBJ2-1; perhaps TRBD1 as D (6 bases). V shed 4 bases and J shed 5 bases, with 18 bases lying between them. This CDR3 has 16 residues. Germline V CDR1 and CDR2: SGHTA, FQGNSA. Here the CDR3 reads CASSSRPGQKNNEQFF. For the CDR3, the DNA is TGTGCCAGCAGCTCTAGGCCGGGACAAAAAAACAATGAGCAGTTCTTC. The entire variable domain, with the rest obtained from reference TRBV7-2 and TRBJ2-1, is as follows: GAGVSQSPSNKVTEKGKDVELRCDPISGHTALYWYRQSLGQGLEFLIYFQGNSAPDKSGLPSDRFSAERTGGSVSTLTIQRTQQEDSAVYLCASSSRPGQKNNEQFFGPGTRLTVL.

This clone was recorded once. The chain uses TRBV5-6 and TRBJ1-1; D not resolved. The V end lost 1 base, the J end lost 8 bases, and 15 bases lay between the germline ends. The germline V gene has CDR1 SGHDT and CDR2 YYEEEE. This CDR3 spans 14 amino acids. The CDR3 protein is CASSLYRTDGEAFF. The CDR3 nucleotides are TGTGCCAGCAGCTTGTACCGGACGGACGGAGAAGCTTTCTTT. The full variable domain, completed using reference TRBV5-6 and TRBJ1-1, is DAGVTQSPTHLIKTRGQQVTLRCSPKSGHDTVSWYQQALGQGPQFIFQYYEEEERQRGNFPDRFSGHQFPNYSSELNVNALLLGDSALYLCASSLYRTDGEAFFGQGTRLTVV.

J is TRBJ2-3 and V is TRBV5-5, with 7 bases that match TRBD2. From germline, CDR1 is SGHKS and CDR2 YYEKEE (reference sequence). Trimming removed 2 bases from V and 3 bases from J; junction bases left unmatched: 3. The CDR3 loop spans 14 amino acids. In DNA, the CDR3 is TGTGCCAGCAGCTTAGAAGCGGGAACAGATACGCAGTATTTT. Translating gives CASSLEAGTDTQYF.

The V call is TRBV11-3, the J call TRBJ2-7; D possibly matches TRBD1 or TRBD2 (5 bases each). CDR1 SGHNT and CDR2 YENEEA come from the germline V gene. Trimming removed 3 bases from V and 3 bases from J, with 6 bases in between. This CDR3 spans 12 amino acids. The CDR3 DNA is TGTGCCAGCAGCTTTGGGGGCTACGAGCAGTACTTC. Translating gives CASSFGGYEQYF.

This chain links TRBV9 with TRBJ2-1, with D hard to call. Trimming removed 3 bases from V and 3 bases from J, with 4 bases in between. The CDR3 is 12 residues long. The V gene's germline CDR1 is SGDLS and CDR2 YYNGEE. CDR3 coding DNA: TGTGCCAGCAGCGGGAGCTACAATGAGCAGTTCTTC. Translation gives CASSGSYNEQFF.

V usage is TRBV11-2 and J usage is TRBJ1-1; 7 bases are shared with TRBD1. Germline values: CDR1 SGHAT, CDR2 FQNNGV. The CDR3 has 16 residues. After removal of 6 bases from V and 1 base from J, the junction contained 11 bases not matched to a gene. The CDR3 DNA is TGTGCCAGCAGATACCTACAGGGGCGGAGGAACACTGAAGCTTTCTTT. Translation gives CASRYLQGRRNTEAFF.

V usage is TRBV7-3 and J usage is TRBJ1-6, with D unclear. Germline V gene sequence: CDR1 SGHTA, CDR2 FQGTGA. The V end lost 2 bases, the J end lost 8 bases, and 10 bases lay between the germline ends. This CDR3 region has 14 residues. CDR3 sequence: CASSLEGNYSPLHF. CDR3 in DNA: TGTGCCAGCAGCTTAGAAGGAAACTATTCACCCCTCCACTTT.

This chain uses TRBV30 with TRBJ2-1, with D hard to call. Germline V lookup: CDR1 GTSNPN, CDR2 SVGIG (reference sequence). This CDR3 spans 12 amino acids. V lost 0 bases and J lost 9, with 9 bases in between. The CDR3 sequence is CAWSVVGFEQFF. CDR3 DNA: TGTGCCTGGAGTGTAGTCGGGTTTGAGCAGTTCTTC.

The chain is built from TRBV19 and TRBJ2-5; possible D gene TRBD1, 6 bases. Germline V lookup: CDR1 LNHDA, CDR2 SQIVND (reference sequence). The CDR3 covers 14 residues. The germline V and J ends were trimmed by 7 bases and 5 bases, with 17 bases remaining between them. The chain's CDR3 is CASTPTGTRETQYF. In DNA form, the CDR3 reads TGTGCCAGTACCCCGACAGGTACGAGGGAGACCCAGTACTTC.

The CDR3 here is CASSLVVLLGRPLGYEQYF. The CDR3 DNA reads as TGTGCCAGCAGCTTAGTTGTTCTCCTGGGGCGGCCCCTGGGGTACGAGCAGTACTTC. The chain couples TRBV11-2 to TRBJ2-7; D possibly corresponds to TRBD1 (5 bases). Trimming stripped 1 base from V and 4 bases from J, with 26 bases between. Germline V gene sequence: CDR1 SGHAT, CDR2 FQNNGV. CDR3 size: 19 residues. Full variable domain (missing parts from reference TRBV11-2 and TRBJ2-7): EAGVAQSPRYKIIEKRQSVAFWCNPISGHATLYWYQQILGQGPKLLIQFQNNGVVDDSQLPKDRFSAERLKGVDSTLKIQPAKLEDSAVYLCASSLVVLLGRPLGYEQYFGPGTRLTVT.

V gene TRBV7-2 combines with J gene TRBJ2-3; D is unclear. The CDR3 runs to 12 residues. The germline V and J ends were trimmed by 2 bases and 5 bases, with 5 bases remaining between them. Germline CDR1 is SGHTA and CDR2 is FQGNSA. The CDR3 is CASSLMLDTQYF. The CDR3 bases are TGTGCCAGCAGCTTAATGTTAGATACGCAGTATTTT.

The chain carries TRBV18 and TRBJ2-3; no definite D call. CDR3 length: 14 residues. CDR1 is KGHSH and CDR2 is LQKENI in the germline V gene. The ends were cut back, 5 bases at V and 2 bases at J, with 11 bases in the middle. The CDR3 protein is CASSRVSDTDTQYF. CDR3 coding DNA: TGTGCCAGCTCAAGGGTATCTGACACAGATACGCAGTATTTT.